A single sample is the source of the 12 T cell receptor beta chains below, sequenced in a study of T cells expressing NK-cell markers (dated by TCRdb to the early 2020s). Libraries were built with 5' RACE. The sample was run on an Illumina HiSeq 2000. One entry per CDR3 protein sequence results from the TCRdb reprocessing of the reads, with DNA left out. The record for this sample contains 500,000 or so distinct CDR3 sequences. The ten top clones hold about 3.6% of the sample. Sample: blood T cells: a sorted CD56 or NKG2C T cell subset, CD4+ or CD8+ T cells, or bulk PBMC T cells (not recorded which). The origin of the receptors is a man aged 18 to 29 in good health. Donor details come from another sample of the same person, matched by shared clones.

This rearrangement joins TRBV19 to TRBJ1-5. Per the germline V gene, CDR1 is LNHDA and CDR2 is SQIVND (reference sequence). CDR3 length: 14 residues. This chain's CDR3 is CASAGDYSNQPQHF.

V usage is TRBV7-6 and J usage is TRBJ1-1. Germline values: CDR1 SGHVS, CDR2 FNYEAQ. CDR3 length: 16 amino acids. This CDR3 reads CASSPIGRVGDTEAFF.

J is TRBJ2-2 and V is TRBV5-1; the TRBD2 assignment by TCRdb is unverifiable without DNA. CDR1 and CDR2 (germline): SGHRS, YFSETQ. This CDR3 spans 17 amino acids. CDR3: CASSFSGTPTGTGELFF.

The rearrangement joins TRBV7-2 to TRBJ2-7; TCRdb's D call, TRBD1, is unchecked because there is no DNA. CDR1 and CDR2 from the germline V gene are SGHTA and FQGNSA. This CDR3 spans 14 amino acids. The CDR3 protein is CASRGQGSTYEQYF. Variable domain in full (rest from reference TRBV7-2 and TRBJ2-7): GAGVSQSPSNKVTEKGKDVELRCDPISGHTALYWYRQSLGQGLEFLIYFQGNSAPDKSGLPSDRFSAERTGGSVSTLTIQRTQQEDSAVYLCASRGQGSTYEQYFGPGTRLTVT.

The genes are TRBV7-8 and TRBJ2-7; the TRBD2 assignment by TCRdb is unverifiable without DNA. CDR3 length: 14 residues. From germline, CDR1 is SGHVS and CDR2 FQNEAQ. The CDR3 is CASSRDYGDYEQYF.

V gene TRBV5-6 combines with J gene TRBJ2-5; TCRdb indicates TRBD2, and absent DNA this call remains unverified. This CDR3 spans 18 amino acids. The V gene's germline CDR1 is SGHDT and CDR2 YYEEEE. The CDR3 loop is CASSYTGTSGRIGETQYF.

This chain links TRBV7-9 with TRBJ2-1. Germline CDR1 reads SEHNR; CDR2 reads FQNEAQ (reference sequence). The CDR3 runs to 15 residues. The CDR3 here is CASSSDFLSYNEQFF.

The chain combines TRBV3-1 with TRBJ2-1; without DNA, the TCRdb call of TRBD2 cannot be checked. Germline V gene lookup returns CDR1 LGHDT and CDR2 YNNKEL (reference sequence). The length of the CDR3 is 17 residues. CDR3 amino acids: CASSPRLADTPRDEQFF.

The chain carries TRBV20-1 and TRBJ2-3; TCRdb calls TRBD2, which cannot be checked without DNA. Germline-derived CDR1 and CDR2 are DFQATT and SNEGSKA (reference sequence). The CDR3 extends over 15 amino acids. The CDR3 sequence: CSASSSREGTDTQYF.

The CDR3 protein is CASSPTGASYGYTF. The chain joins TRBV6-5 to TRBJ1-2; the D call of TRBD1 rests on TCRdb alone, since no DNA is present to check it. CDR1 is MNHEY, CDR2 SVGAGI, per germline. The CDR3 has 14 amino acids.

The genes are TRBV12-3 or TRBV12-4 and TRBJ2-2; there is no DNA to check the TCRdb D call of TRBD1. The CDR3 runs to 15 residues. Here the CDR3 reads CASSPGDSNTGELFF.

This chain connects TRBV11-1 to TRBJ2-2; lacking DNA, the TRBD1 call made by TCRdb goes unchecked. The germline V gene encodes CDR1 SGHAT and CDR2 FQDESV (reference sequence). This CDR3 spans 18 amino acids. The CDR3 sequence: CASSGDRGYNANTGELFF.